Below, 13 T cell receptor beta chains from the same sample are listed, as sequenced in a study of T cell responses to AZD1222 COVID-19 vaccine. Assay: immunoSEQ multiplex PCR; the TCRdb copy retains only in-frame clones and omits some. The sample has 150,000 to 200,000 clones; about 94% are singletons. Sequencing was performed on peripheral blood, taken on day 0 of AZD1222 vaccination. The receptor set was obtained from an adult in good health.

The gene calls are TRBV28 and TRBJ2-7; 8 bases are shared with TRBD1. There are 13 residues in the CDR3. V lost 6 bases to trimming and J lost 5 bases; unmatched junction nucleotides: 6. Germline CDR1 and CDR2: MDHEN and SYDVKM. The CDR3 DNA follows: TGTGCCAGCAGGCGACAGGGGCAGAACGAGCAGTACTTC. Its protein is CASRRQGQNEQYF.

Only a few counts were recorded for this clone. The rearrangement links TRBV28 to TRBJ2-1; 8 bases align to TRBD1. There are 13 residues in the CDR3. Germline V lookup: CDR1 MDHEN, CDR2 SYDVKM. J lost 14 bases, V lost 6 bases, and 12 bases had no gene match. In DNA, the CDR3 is TGTGCCAGCAGAGAGACAGGGGCCCCAGCCGAGTTCTTC. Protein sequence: CASRETGAPAEFF.

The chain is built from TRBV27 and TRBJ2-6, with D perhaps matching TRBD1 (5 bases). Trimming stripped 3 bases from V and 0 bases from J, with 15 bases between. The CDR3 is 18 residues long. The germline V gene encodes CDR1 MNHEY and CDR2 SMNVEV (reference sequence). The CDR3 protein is CASSLLGVTFSGANVLTF. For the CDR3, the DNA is TGTGCCAGCAGTTTGTTAGGGGTTACCTTCTCTGGGGCCAACGTCCTGACTTTC.

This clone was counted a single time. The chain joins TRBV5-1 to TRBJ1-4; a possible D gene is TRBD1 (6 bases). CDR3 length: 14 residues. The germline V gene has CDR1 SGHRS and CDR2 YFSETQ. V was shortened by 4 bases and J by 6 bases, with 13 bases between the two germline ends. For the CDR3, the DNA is TGCGCCAGCAGCCAAGACGGGGGCTATGAAAAACTGTTTTTT. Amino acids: CASSQDGGYEKLFF. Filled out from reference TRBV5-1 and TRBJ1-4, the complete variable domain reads KAGVTQTPRYLIKTRGQQVTLSCSPISGHRSVSWYQQTPGQGLQFLFEYFSETQRNKGNFPGRFSGRQFSNSRSEMNVSTLELGDSALYLCASSQDGGYEKLFFGSGTQLSVL.

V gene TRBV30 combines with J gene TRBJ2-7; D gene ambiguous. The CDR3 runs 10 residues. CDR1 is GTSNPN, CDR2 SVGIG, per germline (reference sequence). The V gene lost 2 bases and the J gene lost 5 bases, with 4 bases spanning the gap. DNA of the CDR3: TGTGCCTGGAGTAGGCACGAGCAGTACTTC. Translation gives CAWSRHEQYF.

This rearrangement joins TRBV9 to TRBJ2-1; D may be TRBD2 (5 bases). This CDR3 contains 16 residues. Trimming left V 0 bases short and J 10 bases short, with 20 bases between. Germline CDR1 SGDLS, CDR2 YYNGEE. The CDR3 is CASSVGWLAGSLEQFF. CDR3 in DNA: TGTGCCAGCAGCGTAGGCTGGCTAGCTGGTAGCTTGGAGCAGTTCTTC.

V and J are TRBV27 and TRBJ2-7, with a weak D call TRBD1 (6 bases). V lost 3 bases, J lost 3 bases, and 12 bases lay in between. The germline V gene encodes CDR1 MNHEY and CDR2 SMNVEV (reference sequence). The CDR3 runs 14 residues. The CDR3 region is CASSFTPGDYEQYF. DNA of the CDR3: TGTGCCAGCAGTTTTACCCCAGGGGACTACGAGCAGTACTTC.

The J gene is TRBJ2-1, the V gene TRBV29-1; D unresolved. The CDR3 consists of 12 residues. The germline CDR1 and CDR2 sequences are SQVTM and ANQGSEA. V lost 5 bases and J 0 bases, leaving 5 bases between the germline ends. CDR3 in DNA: TGCAGCGTTTCCCTCTCCTACAATGAGCAGTTCTTC. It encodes CSVSLSYNEQFF.

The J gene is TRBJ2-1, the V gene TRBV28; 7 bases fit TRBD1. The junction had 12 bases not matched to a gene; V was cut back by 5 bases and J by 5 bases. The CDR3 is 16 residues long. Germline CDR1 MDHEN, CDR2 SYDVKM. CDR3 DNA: TGTGCCAGCAGTCTACGACAGGGCCGAAGGAACAATGAGCAGTTCTTC. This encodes CASSLRQGRRNNEQFF.

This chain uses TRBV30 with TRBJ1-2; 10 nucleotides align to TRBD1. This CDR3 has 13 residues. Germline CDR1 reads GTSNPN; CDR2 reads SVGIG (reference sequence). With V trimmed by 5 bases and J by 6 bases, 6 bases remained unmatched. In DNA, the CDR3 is TGTGCCTGGGGGGACAGGGGAGTCGATGGCTACACCTTC. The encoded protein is CAWGDRGVDGYTF.

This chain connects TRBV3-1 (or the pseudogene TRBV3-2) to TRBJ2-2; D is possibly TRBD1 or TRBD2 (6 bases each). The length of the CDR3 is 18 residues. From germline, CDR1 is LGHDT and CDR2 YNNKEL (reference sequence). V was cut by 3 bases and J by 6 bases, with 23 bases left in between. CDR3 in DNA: TGTGCCAGCAGCCAGGCGGGACAAAGACTTGCTTTCTCCGGGGAGCTGTTTTTT. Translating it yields CASSQAGQRLAFSGELFF.

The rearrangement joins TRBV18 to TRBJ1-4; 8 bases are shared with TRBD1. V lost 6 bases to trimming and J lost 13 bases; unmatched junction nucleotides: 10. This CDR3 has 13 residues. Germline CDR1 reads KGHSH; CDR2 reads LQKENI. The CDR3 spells CASSVGQEYRLFF. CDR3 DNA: TGTGCCAGCTCGGTGGGACAGGAATATAGACTGTTTTTT.

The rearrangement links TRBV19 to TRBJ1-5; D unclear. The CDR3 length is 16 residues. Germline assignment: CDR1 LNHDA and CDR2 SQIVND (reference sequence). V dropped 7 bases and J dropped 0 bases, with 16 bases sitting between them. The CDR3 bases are TGTGCCAGTACCGCACTGAGGGAATATAGCAATCAGCCCCAGCATTTT. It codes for CASTALREYSNQPQHF. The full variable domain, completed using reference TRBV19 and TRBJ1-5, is DGGITQSPKYLFRKEGQNVTLSCEQNLNHDAMYWYRQDPGQGLRLIYYSQIVNDFQKGDIAEGYSVSREKKESFPLTVTSAQKNPTAFYLCASTALREYSNQPQHFGDGTRLSIL.